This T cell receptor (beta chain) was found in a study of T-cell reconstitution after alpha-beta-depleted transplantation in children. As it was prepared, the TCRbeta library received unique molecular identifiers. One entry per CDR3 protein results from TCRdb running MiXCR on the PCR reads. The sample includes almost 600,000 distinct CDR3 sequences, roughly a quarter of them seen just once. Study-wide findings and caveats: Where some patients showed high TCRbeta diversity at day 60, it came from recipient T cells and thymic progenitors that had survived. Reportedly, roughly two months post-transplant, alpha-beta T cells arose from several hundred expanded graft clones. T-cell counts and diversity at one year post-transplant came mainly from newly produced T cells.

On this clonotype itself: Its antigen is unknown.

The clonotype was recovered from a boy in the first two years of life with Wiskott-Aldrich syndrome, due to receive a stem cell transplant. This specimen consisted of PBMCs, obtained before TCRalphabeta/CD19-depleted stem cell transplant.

This CDR3 reads CSVVALPSGRIGEQYF. The DNA for the CDR3 is TGCAGCGTCGTCGCTCTCCCTAGCGGGAGAATCGGCGAGCAGTACTTC. The chain carries TRBV29-1 and TRBJ2-7, with 10 bases aligning to TRBD2. The CDR3 is 16 residues long. The germline V gene has CDR1 SQVTM and CDR2 ANQGSEA. Trimming cost V 6 bases and J 6 bases; bases outside gene matches: 17.